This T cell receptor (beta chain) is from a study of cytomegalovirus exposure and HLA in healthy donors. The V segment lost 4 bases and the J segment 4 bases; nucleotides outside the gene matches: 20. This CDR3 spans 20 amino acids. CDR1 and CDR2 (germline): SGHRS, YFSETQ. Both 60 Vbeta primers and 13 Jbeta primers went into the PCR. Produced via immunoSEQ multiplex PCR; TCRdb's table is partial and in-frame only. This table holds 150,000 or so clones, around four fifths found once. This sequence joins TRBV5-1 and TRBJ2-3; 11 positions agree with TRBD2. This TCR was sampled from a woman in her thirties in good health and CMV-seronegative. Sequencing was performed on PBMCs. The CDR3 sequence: CASSILVGLAGGKRADTQYF. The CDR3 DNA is TGCGCCAGCAGCATCCTGGTCGGGCTAGCGGGGGGAAAGAGGGCAGATACGCAGTATTTT. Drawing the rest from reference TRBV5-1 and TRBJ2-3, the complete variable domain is KAGVTQTPRYLIKTRGQQVTLSCSPISGHRSVSWYQQTPGQGLQFLFEYFSETQRNKGNFPGRFSGRQFSNSRSEMNVSTLELGDSALYLCASSILVGLAGGKRADTQYFGPGTRLTVL.